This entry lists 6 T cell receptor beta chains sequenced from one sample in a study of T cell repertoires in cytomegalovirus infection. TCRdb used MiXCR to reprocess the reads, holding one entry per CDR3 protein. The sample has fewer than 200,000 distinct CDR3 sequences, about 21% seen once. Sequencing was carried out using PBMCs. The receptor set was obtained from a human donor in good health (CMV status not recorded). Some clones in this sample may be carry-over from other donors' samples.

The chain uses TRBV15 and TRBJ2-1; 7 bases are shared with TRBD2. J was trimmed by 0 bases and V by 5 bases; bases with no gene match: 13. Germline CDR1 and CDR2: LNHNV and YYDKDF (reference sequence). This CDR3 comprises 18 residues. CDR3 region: CATSPAEGGESSYNEQFF. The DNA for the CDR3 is TGTGCCACCAGCCCCGCGGAGGGAGGGGAGAGCTCCTACAATGAGCAGTTCTTC.

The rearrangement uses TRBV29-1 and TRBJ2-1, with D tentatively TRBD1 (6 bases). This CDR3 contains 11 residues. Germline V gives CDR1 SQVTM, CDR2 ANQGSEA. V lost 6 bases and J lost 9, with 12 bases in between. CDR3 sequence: CSVRQVPEQFF. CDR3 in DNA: TGCAGCGTGAGACAGGTCCCTGAGCAGTTCTTC.

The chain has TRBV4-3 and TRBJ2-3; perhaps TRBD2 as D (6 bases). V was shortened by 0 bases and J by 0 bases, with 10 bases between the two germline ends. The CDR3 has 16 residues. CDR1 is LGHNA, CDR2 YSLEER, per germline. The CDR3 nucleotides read TGCGCCAGCAGCCAAGATCGGGGGACTAGCACAGATACGCAGTATTTT. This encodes CASSQDRGTSTDTQYF.

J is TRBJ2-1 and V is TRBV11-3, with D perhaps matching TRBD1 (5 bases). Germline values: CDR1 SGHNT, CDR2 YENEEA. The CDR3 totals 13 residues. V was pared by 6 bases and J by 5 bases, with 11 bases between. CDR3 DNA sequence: TGTGCCAGCAGTAGACAGAGAAACAATGAGCAGTTCTTC. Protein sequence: CASSRQRNNEQFF.

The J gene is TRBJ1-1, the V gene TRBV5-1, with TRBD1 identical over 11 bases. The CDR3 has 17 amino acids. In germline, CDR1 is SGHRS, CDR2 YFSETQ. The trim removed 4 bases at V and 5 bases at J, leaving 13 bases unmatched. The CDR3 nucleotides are TGCGCCAGCAGCCGTGCTAGGACAGGGGGCGCGGGTACTGAAGCTTTCTTT. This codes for CASSRARTGGAGTEAFF.

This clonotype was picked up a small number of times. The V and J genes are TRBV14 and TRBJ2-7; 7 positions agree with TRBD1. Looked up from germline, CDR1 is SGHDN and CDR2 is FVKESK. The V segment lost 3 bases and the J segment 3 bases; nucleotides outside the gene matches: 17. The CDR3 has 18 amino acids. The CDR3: CASSQQSETGIMVYEQYF. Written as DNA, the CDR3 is TGTGCCAGCAGCCAGCAATCCGAGACAGGGATAATGGTCTACGAGCAGTACTTC.